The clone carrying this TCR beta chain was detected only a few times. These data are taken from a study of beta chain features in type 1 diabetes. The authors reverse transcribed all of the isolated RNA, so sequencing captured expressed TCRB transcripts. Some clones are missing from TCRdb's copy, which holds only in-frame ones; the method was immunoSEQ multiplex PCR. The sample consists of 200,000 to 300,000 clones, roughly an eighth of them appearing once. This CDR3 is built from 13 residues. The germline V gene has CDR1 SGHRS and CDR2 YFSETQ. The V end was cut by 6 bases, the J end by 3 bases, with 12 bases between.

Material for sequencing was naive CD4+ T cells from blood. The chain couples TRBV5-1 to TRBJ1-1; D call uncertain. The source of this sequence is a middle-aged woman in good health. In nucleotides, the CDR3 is TGCGCCAGCACGGAGTTCCGTGACACTGAAGCTTTCTTT. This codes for CASTEFRDTEAFF. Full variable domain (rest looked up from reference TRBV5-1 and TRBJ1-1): KAGVTQTPRYLIKTRGQQVTLSCSPISGHRSVSWYQQTPGQGLQFLFEYFSETQRNKGNFPGRFSGRQFSNSRSEMNVSTLELGDSALYLCASTEFRDTEAFFGQGTRLTVV.